A selection of T cell receptor beta chains follows, all from one sample in a study of T cells after somatic rescue of genetic block. The table came from immunoSEQ multiplex PCR; TCRdb's copy has only in-frame clones and leaves some out. This table holds under 150,000 clones, just over 90% found once. The sample was peripheral blood mononuclear cells (PBMCs). These receptors were obtained from a woman between 18 and 29 years old. The CDR3 runs from the conserved cysteine through the conserved F or W. The order of the fields is J gene, clone size, V gene, D gene, CDR3 DNA, CDR3 protein. The D gene is left open where the match is weak. Size is omitted from some rows. Given values are once, few, many or a class for expanded clones.

j_gene: TRBJ2-5
abundance: .
v_gene: TRBV11-2
d_gene: TRBD1
CDR3nt: TGTGCCAGCAGCTCCAGGGGGCGGGTTCAGCAGGAGACCCAGTACTTC
CDR3aa: CASSSRGRVQQETQYF

j_gene: TRBJ1-5
abundance: .
v_gene: TRBV28
d_gene: .
CDR3nt: TGTGCCAGCCACACTAGCAATCAGCCCCAGCATTTT
CDR3aa: CASHTSNQPQHF

j_gene: TRBJ1-1
abundance: .
v_gene: TRBV9
d_gene: TRBD1
CDR3nt: TGTGCCAGCAGCCCAATGACAGGGGGGCTTGAAGCTTTCTTT
CDR3aa: CASSPMTGGLEAFF

j_gene: TRBJ2-1
abundance: .
v_gene: TRBV29-1
d_gene: TRBD2
CDR3nt: TGCAGCGTTGAACTCCGCGGCGGGGGGGCCAATGAGCAGTTCTTC
CDR3aa: CSVELRGGGANEQFF

j_gene: TRBJ2-7
abundance: few
v_gene: TRBV7-6
d_gene: TRBD2
CDR3nt: TGTGCCAGCAGCTTAGCCGGGGGGAATTACGAGCAGTACTTC
CDR3aa: CASSLAGGNYEQYF

j_gene: TRBJ2-1
abundance: once
v_gene: TRBV5-6
d_gene: .
CDR3nt: TGTGCCAGCAGCTTGGGGCTGGTGCCAGCCTACAATGAGCAGTTCTTC
CDR3aa: CASSLGLVPAYNEQFF

j_gene: TRBJ2-5
abundance: .
v_gene: TRBV7-9
d_gene: .
CDR3nt: TGTGCCAGCAGCTCGAGGCCCCTCCAAGAGACCCAGTACTTC
CDR3aa: CASSSRPLQETQYF

j_gene: TRBJ1-2
abundance: .
v_gene: TRBV29-1
d_gene: .
CDR3nt: TGCAGCGTTGCCAAAGGGGACCCGCTTCTCTATGGCTACACCTTC
CDR3aa: CSVAKGDPLLYGYTF

j_gene: TRBJ2-7
abundance: .
v_gene: TRBV28
d_gene: TRBD2
CDR3nt: TGTGCCAGCAGTTTCCTGGGCGGGGGGGCTGGCGAGCAGTACTTC
CDR3aa: CASSFLGGGAGEQYF

j_gene: TRBJ2-3
abundance: .
v_gene: TRBV7-2
d_gene: .
CDR3nt: TGTGCCAGCAGTGTGAGAAGGAGCACAGATACGCAGTATTTT
CDR3aa: CASSVRRSTDTQYF

j_gene: TRBJ2-6
abundance: .
v_gene: TRBV19
d_gene: .
CDR3nt: TGTGCCAGTAGTATAGTGGGACTGATTTCTGGGGCCAACGTCCTGACTTTC
CDR3aa: CASSIVGLISGANVLTF

j_gene: TRBJ1-4
abundance: .
v_gene: TRBV7-9
d_gene: .
CDR3nt: TGTGCCAGCAGCGCTCTAGCGACGTCCAATGAAAAACTGTTTTTT
CDR3aa: CASSALATSNEKLFF

j_gene: TRBJ2-2
abundance: .
v_gene: TRBV11-3
d_gene: TRBD1
CDR3nt: TGTGCCTCTGAGGGGGCCAACACCGGGGAGCTGTTTTTT
CDR3aa: CASEGANTGELFF

j_gene: TRBJ2-3
abundance: .
v_gene: TRBV2
d_gene: .
CDR3nt: TGTGCCAGCAGTGACGATTACCGGACTTTTCACACAGATACGCAGTATTTT
CDR3aa: CASSDDYRTFHTDTQYF

j_gene: TRBJ2-5
abundance: .
v_gene: TRBV7-9
d_gene: TRBD1
CDR3nt: TGTGCCAGCAGCTTCCCACGTAGAGGGGGCTTACGAGAGACCCAGTACTTC
CDR3aa: CASSFPRRGGLRETQYF

j_gene: TRBJ2-2
abundance: .
v_gene: TRBV29-1
d_gene: TRBD2
CDR3nt: TGCAGCGTTGAAATTCTGGGGACTAGCGGGGGGGCCTTCCGGGAGCTGTTTTTT
CDR3aa: CSVEILGTSGGAFRELFF

j_gene: TRBJ2-3
abundance: .
v_gene: TRBV30
d_gene: .
CDR3nt: TGTGCCTGGAATTACGTGGAAGATACGCAGTATTTT
CDR3aa: CAWNYVEDTQYF

j_gene: TRBJ1-1
abundance: .
v_gene: TRBV30
d_gene: TRBD1
CDR3nt: TGTGCCTGGAGCGTTCCCCCGACAGGGCCCCTGAACACTGAAGCTTTCTTT
CDR3aa: CAWSVPPTGPLNTEAFF

j_gene: TRBJ1-4
abundance: .
v_gene: TRBV5-8
d_gene: TRBD1
CDR3nt: TGTGCCAGCAAATCCGGGACAGGGGGAACTAATGAAAAACTGTTTTTT
CDR3aa: CASKSGTGGTNEKLFF

j_gene: TRBJ2-2
abundance: .
v_gene: TRBV11-2
d_gene: .
CDR3nt: TGTGCCAGCAGCCCCGGGACTCTTAACACCGGGGAGCTGTTTTTT
CDR3aa: CASSPGTLNTGELFF

j_gene: TRBJ2-4
abundance: .
v_gene: TRBV14
d_gene: .
CDR3nt: TGTGCCAGCAGCCCAGGGACGGCAAACATTCAGTACTTC
CDR3aa: CASSPGTANIQYF

j_gene: TRBJ1-1
abundance: .
v_gene: TRBV19
d_gene: .
CDR3nt: TGTGCCAGTAGTTTCTCAGGAGGGGACACTGAAGCTTTCTTT
CDR3aa: CASSFSGGDTEAFF

j_gene: TRBJ2-7
abundance: .
v_gene: TRBV19
d_gene: .
CDR3nt: TGTGCCAGTAGTATAAGTCTAGCCCCCTACGAGCAGTACTTC
CDR3aa: CASSISLAPYEQYF

j_gene: TRBJ1-4
abundance: once
v_gene: TRBV5-1
d_gene: TRBD1
CDR3nt: TGCGCCAGCAGCACTCCGGACAGGGGAGGAACTAATGAAAAACTGTTTTTT
CDR3aa: CASSTPDRGGTNEKLFF

j_gene: TRBJ2-7
abundance: .
v_gene: TRBV18
d_gene: TRBD1
CDR3nt: TGTGCCAGCTCACTGGGGACAGGCTACGAGCAGTACTTC
CDR3aa: CASSLGTGYEQYF

j_gene: TRBJ2-3
abundance: .
v_gene: TRBV4-1
d_gene: TRBD1
CDR3nt: TGCGCCAGCAGCCAAGGGGTCGGGACAGGGTTCACAGATACGCAGTATTTT
CDR3aa: CASSQGVGTGFTDTQYF

j_gene: TRBJ2-5
abundance: .
v_gene: TRBV28
d_gene: TRBD1
CDR3nt: TGTGCCAGCAGTTTAGGACAGGTTCAAGAGACCCAGTACTTC
CDR3aa: CASSLGQVQETQYF

j_gene: TRBJ1-2
abundance: .
v_gene: TRBV4-3
d_gene: TRBD1
CDR3nt: TGCGCCAGCAGCCAAGGGACAGGGGGCCCAAACTATGGCTACACCTTC
CDR3aa: CASSQGTGGPNYGYTF

j_gene: TRBJ1-1
abundance: .
v_gene: TRBV10-3
d_gene: .
CDR3nt: TGTGCCATCAGACGGGCCCAAACTAACACTGAAGCTTTCTTT
CDR3aa: CAIRRAQTNTEAFF

j_gene: TRBJ2-5
abundance: .
v_gene: TRBV5-4
d_gene: .
CDR3nt: TGTGCCAGCAGCTTGGGGGCCCTGTACCAAGAGACCCAGTACTTC
CDR3aa: CASSLGALYQETQYF

j_gene: TRBJ2-3
abundance: .
v_gene: TRBV5-1
d_gene: TRBD2
CDR3nt: TGCGCCAGCAGCCGGGAGGAGACTAGCGGCTACTCAGCGCCAGATACGCAGTATTTT
CDR3aa: CASSREETSGYSAPDTQYF

j_gene: TRBJ1-3
abundance: few
v_gene: TRBV13
d_gene: .
CDR3nt: TGTGCCAGCAGCCCCGGCAGGAGCTCTGGAAACACCATATATTTT
CDR3aa: CASSPGRSSGNTIYF

j_gene: TRBJ2-1
abundance: .
v_gene: TRBV5-4
d_gene: TRBD2
CDR3nt: TGTGCCAGCAGCTTGACTAGCGGGGGGGCCCACAATGAGCAGTTCTTC
CDR3aa: CASSLTSGGAHNEQFF

j_gene: TRBJ1-2
abundance: .
v_gene: TRBV5-1
d_gene: TRBD1
CDR3nt: TGCGCCAGCAGCTTGGCAGGGGGCGAGGGCTACACCTTC
CDR3aa: CASSLAGGEGYTF

j_gene: TRBJ1-1
abundance: .
v_gene: TRBV25-1
d_gene: .
CDR3nt: TGTGCCAGCAGTGATATTCAGGCACCGAACACTGAAGCTTTCTTT
CDR3aa: CASSDIQAPNTEAFF

j_gene: TRBJ1-3
abundance: .
v_gene: TRBV7-2
d_gene: TRBD1
CDR3nt: TGTGCCAGCAGCTTAGTGACAGGGGGCGTAAACACCATATATTTT
CDR3aa: CASSLVTGGVNTIYF

j_gene: TRBJ1-1
abundance: .
v_gene: TRBV28
d_gene: .
CDR3nt: TGTGCCAGCAGTTTATGGAGGGGGAACACTGAAGCTTTCTTT
CDR3aa: CASSLWRGNTEAFF

j_gene: TRBJ2-7
abundance: .
v_gene: TRBV9
d_gene: .
CDR3nt: TGTGCCAGCAGCGTAGCTGAGGTTTCCGAGCAGTACTTC
CDR3aa: CASSVAEVSEQYF

j_gene: TRBJ1-5
abundance: .
v_gene: TRBV7-8
d_gene: TRBD1
CDR3nt: TGTGCCAGCAGCTCGGGACAGGTGTGGAATCAGCCCCAGCATTTT
CDR3aa: CASSSGQVWNQPQHF

j_gene: TRBJ1-2
abundance: .
v_gene: TRBV9
d_gene: .
CDR3nt: TGTGCCAGCAGCGTGGCGGGACGGGGGGGAGGCTATGGCTACACCTTC
CDR3aa: CASSVAGRGGGYGYTF

j_gene: TRBJ1-1
abundance: .
v_gene: TRBV10-3
d_gene: .
CDR3nt: TGTGCCATCAGGGGGAAGATGAACACTGAAGCTTTCTTT
CDR3aa: CAIRGKMNTEAFF

j_gene: TRBJ2-2
abundance: .
v_gene: TRBV11-2
d_gene: .
CDR3nt: TGTGCCAGCAGCTTAGAAGAACTTGGGGAGCTGTTTTTT
CDR3aa: CASSLEELGELFF

j_gene: TRBJ1-2
abundance: .
v_gene: TRBV7-9
d_gene: .
CDR3nt: TGTGCCAGCAGCTTTCAGGGGCGGTTAGTAAACTATGGCTACACCTTC
CDR3aa: CASSFQGRLVNYGYTF

j_gene: TRBJ1-2
abundance: .
v_gene: TRBV4-3
d_gene: .
CDR3nt: TGCGCCAGCAGCCAAGGTCCCGGGCCGGGGTATGGCTACACCTTC
CDR3aa: CASSQGPGPGYGYTF

j_gene: TRBJ2-4
abundance: .
v_gene: TRBV7-2
d_gene: .
CDR3nt: TGTGCCAGCAGCTTAGCATTTGGGCCCTTAGCCAAAAACATTCAGTACTTC
CDR3aa: CASSLAFGPLAKNIQYF

j_gene: TRBJ1-4
abundance: .
v_gene: TRBV2
d_gene: TRBD1
CDR3nt: TGTGCCAGCAGTGTCACACAGGGGGCGCGGGAAAAACTGTTTTTT
CDR3aa: CASSVTQGAREKLFF

j_gene: TRBJ1-1
abundance: few
v_gene: TRBV2
d_gene: .
CDR3nt: TGTGCCAGCAGATCGACAGGATGGGACACTGAAGCTTTCTTT
CDR3aa: CASRSTGWDTEAFF

j_gene: TRBJ1-2
abundance: .
v_gene: TRBV9
d_gene: TRBD1
CDR3nt: TGTGCCAGCAGCGTATCCCAGGGGGTAAACTATGGCTACACCTTC
CDR3aa: CASSVSQGVNYGYTF

j_gene: TRBJ1-2
abundance: .
v_gene: TRBV19
d_gene: .
CDR3nt: TGTGCCAGTAGTGCGACAGGTGGCTACACCTTC
CDR3aa: CASSATGGYTF

j_gene: TRBJ1-2
abundance: .
v_gene: TRBV10-3
d_gene: .
CDR3nt: TGTGCCATCAGTGGGCAGGTAGTCTATGGCTACACCTTC
CDR3aa: CAISGQVVYGYTF

j_gene: TRBJ2-3
abundance: .
v_gene: TRBV30
d_gene: .
CDR3nt: TGTGCCTGGAATCAGGGGGGAGATACGCAGTATTTT
CDR3aa: CAWNQGGDTQYF